This T cell receptor beta chain was identified in a study of T cells in narcolepsy. Background on the study: Healthy controls were enrolled alongside patients with narcolepsy type 1 or type 2. Points from the study as a whole: Some memory CD4+ repertoires had no autoreactive clone sequences. Comparing one patient's CSF and blood CD4+ clonotypes highlighted HCRT- and TRIB2-specific autoreactive clonotypes.

The method was immunoSEQ multiplex PCR; TCRdb's version includes in-frame clones alone and lacks a portion of them. Of roughly 24,000 clones listed, 80% to 85% were seen once; the top ten hold about 4%. This CDR3 contains 15 residues. V lost 5 bases to trimming and J lost 1 base, with 12 bases between them. CDR1 and CDR2 from the germline V gene are SGHAT and FQNNGV. About this clone itself: What it binds is not known.

Material: memory (CD45RA-) CD4+ T cells from blood. This TCR was recovered from a human donor in good health. The gene calls are TRBV11-2 and TRBJ1-3; D is possibly TRBD1 (6 bases). The CDR3 DNA reads as TGTGCCAGCAGCACCGGACAGACTTCTGGAAACACCATATATTTT. This sequence encodes CASSTGQTSGNTIYF. Using reference TRBV11-2 and TRBJ1-3 for the parts outside the CDR3, the full variable domain is EAGVAQSPRYKIIEKRQSVAFWCNPISGHATLYWYQQILGQGPKLLIQFQNNGVVDDSQLPKDRFSAERLKGVDSTLKIQPAKLEDSAVYLCASSTGQTSGNTIYFGEGSWLTVV.